Following are 10 T cell receptor beta chains from one sample sequenced in a study of tumor-infiltrating lymphocytes in primary liver carcinoma. Extraction of RNA together with DNA used 20-30 mg of unsorted bulk tissue. The template, around 540 ng total RNA, yielded TCR beta cDNA made with a constant-region primer. Investigators got TCR beta libraries out of three nested multiplex PCR rounds, done with slightly modified ARM-PCR. Researchers ran the first two PCR rounds for approximately 10 cycles each with TRBV1-TRBV30 forward primers and a C-beta reverse primer. TCRdb re-called the multiplex PCR reads through MiXCR, storing one row per CDR3 protein. Seen here are just under 55,000 distinct CDR3 sequences, 70% to 80% observed once, and the top ten hold around 25%. The sample consisted of liver tumor tissue from sampling region 2. Subset here: tumor region T2, inferior pole. The receptors come from a man aged 40-49 years with primary liver carcinoma and hepatitis B virus infection.

Points on this clonotype: Germline is not matched at one junction end, which may reflect a read error. The rearrangement links TRBV6-1 to TRBJ2-5; weak D call: TRBD2 (6 bases). Per germline, CDR1 MNHNS and CDR2 SASEGT. The CDR3 extends over 15 amino acids. The CDR3 protein is CVSTIGGVNQETQYF. For the CDR3, the DNA is TGTGTCAGCACTATAGGAGGGGTTAACCAAGAGACCCAGTACTTC.

This clonotype was recorded once. The conserved phenylalanine or tryptophan normally closing the CDR3 is absent here, so this likely arose from a read error. It is unclear where the CDR3 begins or ends on the DNA, so no DNA is shown, and the CDR3 is as TCRdb lists it. V is TRBV29-1 and J is TRBJ2-7; whether TRBD1, the table's D call, matches the DNA was not checked. Germline V gene data show CDR1 as SQVTM and CDR2 as ANQGSEA. The CDR3 is made up of 14 amino acids, end residues included. The CDR3 sequence: CSVITGGGPYEQHL.

Points on this clonotype: At one end the junction does not follow the germline gene, possibly because of a read error. The V and J genes are TRBV5-4 and TRBJ2-5; 7 nucleotides agree with TRBD1. The germline V gene has CDR1 SGHNT and CDR2 YYREEE (reference sequence). This CDR3 has 15 amino acids. The CDR3: CVSRDGETGQETQYF. Here the CDR3 DNA reads TGTGTCAGCAGGGATGGGGAGACAGGGCAAGAGACCCAGTACTTC.

A remark on this clonotype: One junction end does not reproduce the germline sequence, and a read error may be involved. V and J are TRBV11-2 and TRBJ2-2, with TRBD2 matching over 9 bases. This CDR3 has 16 residues. CDR1 and CDR2 (germline): SGHAT, FQNNGV. This CDR3 reads CARILVALAGTGELFF. Here the CDR3 DNA reads TGCGCCAGAATCTTAGTGGCGCTAGCGGGAACCGGGGAGCTGTTTTTT.

This clonotype was seen many times. The DNA for the CDR3 is TGTGCCAGCAGTCAGGGTTTGTCCACAGATACGCAGTATTTT. It specifies CASSQGLSTDTQYF. The chain employs TRBV12-3 or TRBV12-4 and TRBJ2-3; TRBD1 might be the D (5 bases). The V end lost 5 bases, the J end lost 2 bases, and 11 bases lay between the germline ends. The CDR3 covers 14 residues.

To note about this clonotype: At one end, the junction sequence differs from germline, possibly due to a read error. The V gene is TRBV29-1, the J gene TRBJ2-2; the D gene is possibly TRBD1 (6 bases). This CDR3 is 14 amino acids long. CDR1 and CDR2 (germline): SQVTM, ANQGSEA. The DNA of the CDR3 is TGCAGCGTTGCGGGACAATGTAACACCGGGGAGCTGTTCTTT. Amino acid sequence: CSVAGQCNTGELFF.

The chain has TRBV29-1 and TRBJ2-3; D may be TRBD2 (5 bases). Trimming pared 5 bases from V and 5 bases from J, leaving 17 bases between. This CDR3 has 14 residues. The germline V gene has CDR1 SQVTM and CDR2 ANQGSEA. The CDR3 nucleotides read TGCAGCGTTCTTCCTCCGGGAATGGTAGATACGCAGTATTTT. It yields the protein CSVLPPGMVDTQYF.

Of note for this clonotype: One junction end does not reproduce the germline sequence, and a read error may be involved. The V gene is TRBV28, the J gene TRBJ2-3, with D possibly being TRBD2 (5 bases). CDR3 length equals 16 residues. Germline-derived CDR1 and CDR2 are MDHEN and SYDVKM. CDR3: CVSSSREGKRADTQYF. CDR3 DNA sequence: TGTGTCAGCAGTTCACGAGAGGGTAAACGGGCAGATACGCAGTATTTT.

Concerning this clonotype itself: One end of the junction is discordant with germline, which a read error may explain. The rearrangement links TRBV11-2 to TRBJ1-2; D is undetermined. CDR1 and CDR2 (germline): SGHAT, FQNNGV. The CDR3 consists of 13 residues. As DNA, the CDR3 is TGTGCCAGCAGCTCAGAGGAGAACTATGGCTACATCTTC. This encodes CASSSEENYGYIF. The full variable domain, with the rest looked up from reference TRBV11-2 and TRBJ1-2, is EAGVAQSPRYKIIEKRQSVAFWCNPISGHATLYWYQQILGQGPKLLIQFQNNGVVDDSQLPKDRFSAERLKGVDSTLKIQPAKLEDSAVYLCASSSEENYGYIFGSGTRLTVV.

The chain is built from TRBV11-2 and TRBJ2-2; the match to TRBD2 covers 9 bases. CDR3 size: 16 residues. CDR1 and CDR2 (germline): SGHAT, FQNNGV. J lost 13 bases, V lost 1 base, and 13 bases had no gene match. The DNA for the CDR3 is TGTGCCAGCAGCTTAGTGGCGCTAGCGGGAACTGGGAGGCTGTTTTTT. It yields the protein CASSLVALAGTGRLFF.